These 29 T cell receptor beta chains originate from one sample sequenced in a study of CD8 T cells in Susac syndrome. RNA, at about 0.45 to 1 ug, was reverse transcribed with random hexamers. TCRdb passed the immunoSEQ multiplex PCR reads through MiXCR, listing each CDR3 protein once. This table has roughly 190,000 distinct CDR3 sequences, 95% appearing once. Sequencing was done on a sample of CD8+ T cells from PBMCs. The receptors come from a human donor with Susac syndrome.

The chain links TRBV6-5 to TRBJ2-3; unclear D gene. The CDR3 runs to 13 residues. The germline V gene has CDR1 MNHEY and CDR2 SVGAGI. Deletions cut 3 bases from V and 2 bases from J, with 6 bases between. DNA of the CDR3: TGTGCCAGCAGTTATATTCCCACAGATACGCAGTATTTT. Its translation is CASSYIPTDTQYF.

The rearrangement joins TRBV20-1 to TRBJ2-7, with D possibly TRBD1 on 5 matching bases. Germline V gene lookup returns CDR1 DFQATT and CDR2 SNEGSKA (reference sequence). CDR3 length equals 15 residues. V gave up 1 base and J gave up 5 bases, with 18 bases separating them. The CDR3 bases are TGCAGTGCTAGAGGGGCAGGGATTAATTACGACGAGCAGTACTTC. This translates into CSARGAGINYDEQYF.

V and J are TRBV4-2 and TRBJ1-4, with D unresolved. This CDR3 has 13 amino acids. Germline-derived CDR1 and CDR2 are LGHNA and YNFKEQ. V shed 0 bases and J shed 8 bases, with 7 bases lying between them. The CDR3 region has the DNA TGTGCCAGCAGCCAAGATCGAGGGGAAAAACTGTTTTTT. This gives the protein CASSQDRGEKLFF.

This clonotype has a single count. The V call is TRBV11-2, the J call TRBJ2-1; 13 positions match TRBD2. Germline values: CDR1 SGHAT, CDR2 FQNNGV. V was clipped by 1 base and J by 6 bases; unmatched bases: 9. The length of the CDR3 is 18 residues. The CDR3 bases are TGTGCCAGCAGCTTAGTCAGGACTAGCGGGAGCAGTGTCAATGAGCAGTTCTTC. Its protein is CASSLVRTSGSSVNEQFF. The complete variable domain, with remaining parts taken from reference TRBV11-2 and TRBJ2-1, reads EAGVAQSPRYKIIEKRQSVAFWCNPISGHATLYWYQQILGQGPKLLIQFQNNGVVDDSQLPKDRFSAERLKGVDSTLKIQPAKLEDSAVYLCASSLVRTSGSSVNEQFFGPGTRLTVL.

The chain links TRBV3-1 to TRBJ2-7; 7 bases match TRBD1. This CDR3 is built from 16 residues. The germline V gene has CDR1 LGHDT and CDR2 YNNKEL (reference sequence). Unmatched junction bases numbered 11, after V lost 4 bases and J lost 2 bases. CDR3 loop: CASSLYNQGQTYEQYF. The CDR3 DNA sequence: TGTGCCAGCAGCCTCTACAACCAGGGACAGACCTACGAGCAGTACTTC.

This clonotype appeared a single time. V usage is TRBV18 and J usage is TRBJ2-5, with 10 bases identical to TRBD1. V was pared by 3 bases and J by 5 bases, with 3 bases of the junction left unmatched. The CDR3 loop spans 14 amino acids. Per germline, CDR1 KGHSH and CDR2 LQKENI. The CDR3 loop reads CASSPGQGSETQYF. Written as DNA, the CDR3 is TGTGCCAGCTCACCGGGACAGGGGTCGGAGACCCAGTACTTC.

The chain uses TRBV30 and TRBJ2-1, with 13 nucleotides matching TRBD2. J lost 7 bases, V lost 5 bases, and 2 bases had no gene match. The germline V gene has CDR1 GTSNPN and CDR2 SVGIG (reference sequence). The CDR3 has 13 amino acids. This chain's CDR3 is CAWQTSGGNEQFF. The CDR3 region has the DNA TGTGCCTGGCAGACTAGCGGGGGGAATGAGCAGTTCTTC.

The chain is built from TRBV6-5 and TRBJ2-5; possibly TRBD1 or TRBD2 for D (5 bases each). The germline V gene has CDR1 MNHEY and CDR2 SVGAGI. The CDR3 is 14 residues long. V was cut by 5 bases and J by 2 bases, with 12 bases left in between. The CDR3 coding sequence is TGTGCCAGCAGTCCTGGGGGTTATCAAGAGACCCAGTACTTC. Protein sequence: CASSPGGYQETQYF.

V gene TRBV20-1 combines with J gene TRBJ2-7; D not resolved. CDR3 length equals 14 residues. V was shortened by 2 bases and J by 1 base, with 12 bases between the two germline ends. CDR1 DFQATT and CDR2 SNEGSKA come from the germline V gene (reference sequence). In nucleotides, the CDR3 is TGCAGTGCTAGATCTGAATCCTCTTCCTACGAGCAGTACTTC. Translation gives CSARSESSSYEQYF.

In DNA form, the CDR3 reads TGTGCCAGCAGCCTAGTGGGCGGGGAGGGCTCCTACGAGCAGTACTTC. Translation gives CASSLVGGEGSYEQYF. The V gene is TRBV7-8, the J gene TRBJ2-7, with 7 bases matching TRBD2. This CDR3 region has 16 residues. Germline V gene sequence: CDR1 SGHVS, CDR2 FQNEAQ. J gave up 0 bases and V 5 bases, and 10 bases lay outside the gene matches.

V and J are TRBV30 and TRBJ1-1, with D hard to call. Deletions cut 7 bases from V and 0 bases from J, with 9 bases between. Germline CDR1 and CDR2: GTSNPN and SVGIG (reference sequence). This CDR3 has 12 amino acids. The CDR3 region is CAFQNLNTEAFF. In nucleotides, the CDR3 is TGTGCCTTCCAGAATCTGAACACTGAAGCTTTCTTT. Full variable domain (rest looked up from reference TRBV30 and TRBJ1-1): SQTIHQWPATLVQPVGSPLSLECTVEGTSNPNLYWYRQAAGRGLQLLFYSVGIGQISSEVPQNLSASRPQDRQFILSSKKLLLSDSGFYLCAFQNLNTEAFFGQGTRLTVV.

This chain uses TRBV21-1 with TRBJ1-5. TRBV21-1 is labeled a pseudogene. The CDR3 runs to 10 residues. The CDR3 DNA is TGTGCCATATTTCATCAGCCCCAGCATTTT. This codes for CAIFHQPQHF.

J is TRBJ2-7 and V is TRBV20-1, with 14 bases matching TRBD2. Germline lookup yields CDR1 DFQATT and CDR2 SNEGSKA (reference sequence). V was pared by 6 bases and J by 0 bases, with 4 bases of the junction left unmatched. This CDR3 spans 15 amino acids. CDR3 sequence: CSARTSGRLSYEQYF. Here the CDR3 DNA reads TGCAGTGCCAGGACTAGCGGGAGGCTCTCCTACGAGCAGTACTTC.

V gene TRBV20-1 combines with J gene TRBJ1-1; a possible D gene is TRBD1 (6 bases). Per germline, CDR1 DFQATT and CDR2 SNEGSKA (reference sequence). The CDR3 is made up of 11 amino acids. Trimming took 4 bases from V and 10 from J, leaving 13 bases between them. The DNA for the CDR3 is TGCAGTGCTACAATAGGGGGTGGAGCTTTCTTT. Translated, it gives CSATIGGGAFF.

The V call is TRBV20-1, the J call TRBJ2-5, with 7 bases matching TRBD2. Germline V gives CDR1 DFQATT, CDR2 SNEGSKA (reference sequence). Germline trimming cut 0 bases from V and 1 base from J; bases unmatched to any gene: 8. The CDR3 has 16 amino acids. The CDR3 is CSARDQRGRSQETQYF. The CDR3 nucleotides read TGCAGTGCTAGAGATCAGCGGGGTCGCTCCCAAGAGACCCAGTACTTC.

This chain connects TRBV5-1 to TRBJ2-5; D not resolved. Per the germline V gene, CDR1 is SGHRS and CDR2 is YFSETQ. The CDR3 runs 14 residues. V dropped 3 bases and J dropped 1 base, with 10 bases sitting between them. Here the CDR3 DNA reads TGCGCCAGCAGCTCTGGACGAATCCAAGAGACCCAGTACTTC. Its protein is CASSSGRIQETQYF.

This clonotype has only one observation. The V gene is TRBV30, the J gene TRBJ2-7; unclear D gene. The CDR3 contains 12 residues. Trimming pared 2 bases from V and 2 bases from J, leaving 7 bases between. Germline-derived CDR1 and CDR2 are GTSNPN and SVGIG (reference sequence). CDR3 nucleotides: TGTGCCTGGAGTCCCAGTCCCTACGAGCAGTACTTC. Encoded protein: CAWSPSPYEQYF.

This chain connects TRBV19 to TRBJ1-5; D uncertain. Trimming stripped 3 bases from V and 7 bases from J, with 7 bases between. This CDR3 contains 12 residues. CDR1 and CDR2 (germline): LNHDA, SQIVND (reference sequence). CDR3 amino acids: CASSIASQPQHF. The DNA of the CDR3 is TGTGCCAGTAGTATCGCATCGCAGCCCCAGCATTTT.

The genes are TRBV20-1 and TRBJ1-6, with D possibly being TRBD1 (6 bases). This CDR3 is 13 amino acids long. Germline CDR1 reads DFQATT; CDR2 reads SNEGSKA (reference sequence). Trimming took 6 bases from V and 6 from J, leaving 12 bases between them. CDR3 bases: TGCAGTGCCCAGCGGGACATTAATTCACCCCTCCACTTT. It specifies CSAQRDINSPLHF.

The CDR3 DNA sequence: TGCGCCAGCAGCTCCAAACAGGGGATGAACACTGAAGCTTTCTTT. Protein: CASSSKQGMNTEAFF. The chain joins TRBV5-1 to TRBJ1-1; TRBD1 matches 7 bases. Germline CDR1 and CDR2: SGHRS and YFSETQ. CDR3 length: 15 amino acids. Losses at the gene ends were 3 bases for V and 0 bases for J; bases not matched to a gene: 5.

This clonotype was seen just once. This sequence joins TRBV20-1 and TRBJ1-1; a weak D match, TRBD1 (6 bases). Germline CDR1 DFQATT, CDR2 SNEGSKA (reference sequence). The CDR3 has 14 residues. Trimming stripped 4 bases from V and 0 bases from J, with 12 bases between. The CDR3 DNA is TGCAGTGCTACGAAGGGACACGTGAACACTGAAGCTTTCTTT. It translates to CSATKGHVNTEAFF.

This chain uses TRBV5-6 with TRBJ2-3; no clear D. The germline V and J ends were trimmed by 1 base and 6 bases, with 12 bases remaining between them. Germline assignment: CDR1 SGHDT and CDR2 YYEEEE. The CDR3 loop spans 14 amino acids. The CDR3 spells CASSLSSRPDTQYF. The CDR3 coding sequence is TGTGCCAGCAGCTTGAGTTCCCGACCGGATACGCAGTATTTT.

The chain joins TRBV6-2 or TRBV6-3 to TRBJ2-5; maybe TRBD2 (6 bases). Germline CDR1 MNHEY, CDR2 SVGEGT. V was cut by 11 bases and J by 4 bases, with 14 bases left in between. The CDR3 is made up of 12 amino acids. Here the CDR3 DNA reads TGTGCCGGGGGGAGTAGCGGAGAGACCCAGTACTTC. Translation gives CAGGSSGETQYF.

The chain uses TRBV5-4 and TRBJ2-4; 8 bases are a match to TRBD2. V lost 0 bases, J lost 8 bases, and 10 bases stayed unmatched. Germline values: CDR1 SGHNT, CDR2 YYREEE (reference sequence). This CDR3 has 16 amino acids. The CDR3 nucleotides read TGTGCCAGCAGCTTGGAAGTCGGGAGGGATCGATACATTCAGTACTTC. Translating it yields CASSLEVGRDRYIQYF.

The chain joins TRBV25-1 to TRBJ2-7, with 11 bases aligning to TRBD2. J lost 0 bases, V lost 4 bases, and 5 bases had no gene match. CDR3 length equals 16 residues. Germline loops: CDR1 MGHDK, CDR2 SYGVNS. The CDR3 sequence: CASSVGLAELSYEQYF. The CDR3 DNA is TGTGCCAGCAGTGTGGGACTAGCGGAGCTCTCCTACGAGCAGTACTTC.

The V and J genes are TRBV13 and TRBJ2-7; 9 bases align to TRBD1. The CDR3 extends over 15 amino acids. V shed 5 bases and J 4 bases; nucleotides not matched to a gene: 9. CDR1 is PRHDT, CDR2 FYEKMQ, per germline (reference sequence). CDR3 DNA: TGTGCCAGCAGCAAACCGACAGGGGGACAATACGAGCAGTACTTC. Encoded protein: CASSKPTGGQYEQYF.

The J gene is TRBJ1-5, the V gene TRBV5-6, with D maybe TRBD1 (5 bases). V was shortened by 0 bases and J by 2 bases, with 12 bases between the two germline ends. This CDR3 contains 16 residues. Germline V CDR1 and CDR2: SGHDT, YYEEEE. The CDR3 protein is CASSLAAGYGNQPQHF. CDR3 sequence (DNA): TGTGCCAGCAGCTTGGCCGCAGGGTATGGCAATCAGCCCCAGCATTTT.

This clonotype was seen just once. The J gene is TRBJ2-1, the V gene TRBV7-2; 7 bases line up with TRBD2. V dropped 7 bases and J dropped 3; count of bases not matched to a gene: 9. The germline V gene encodes CDR1 SGHTA and CDR2 FQGNSA. The CDR3 spans 15 residues. The CDR3 region has the DNA TGTGCCAGCAAACGAGAGGCGGGAGACTACAATGAGCAGTTCTTC. The encoded protein is CASKREAGDYNEQFF.

V and J are TRBV20-1 and TRBJ2-1; TRBD2 matches 12 bases. Unmatched junction bases numbered 9, after V lost 5 bases and J lost 10 bases. Germline lookup yields CDR1 DFQATT and CDR2 SNEGSKA (reference sequence). This CDR3 contains 14 residues. The CDR3 DNA reads TGCAGTGCTCCAATACTAGCGGGAGGCACGGAGCAGTTCTTC. Translated, it gives CSAPILAGGTEQFF.